Following are 26 T cell receptor beta chains from one sample sequenced in a study of blood T cell repertoires in COVID-19. The assay was immunoSEQ multiplex PCR, and TCRdb's table has in-frame clones only and misses some. The sample carries around 260,000 clones, more than 85% recorded once. Material: peripheral blood. Every receptor here comes from a person between 18 and 35 years old with COVID-19, enrolled during active disease.

This chain connects TRBV19 to TRBJ2-5; 10 bases fit TRBD1. This CDR3 is 16 amino acids long. Germline V gives CDR1 LNHDA, CDR2 SQIVND (reference sequence). The V segment lost 4 bases and the J segment 2 bases; nucleotides outside the gene matches: 7. The CDR3 bases are TGTGCCAGTAGTACCCCACGGGACAGGGGACAAGAGACCCAGTACTTC. Protein sequence: CASSTPRDRGQETQYF.

This chain connects TRBV15 to TRBJ2-5; D remains unclear. This CDR3 is built from 12 residues. Germline V CDR1 and CDR2: LNHNV, YYDKDF (reference sequence). V dropped 4 bases and J dropped 6 bases, with 9 bases sitting between them. CDR3 coding DNA: TGTGCCACCAGCACAGACAAGCAGACCCAGTACTTC. This translates into CATSTDKQTQYF. Full variable domain (remainder filled in from reference TRBV15 and TRBJ2-5): DAMVIQNPRYQVTQFGKPVTLSCSQTLNHNVMYWYQQKSSQAPKLLFHYYDKDFNNEADTPDNFQSRRPNTSFCFLDIRSPGLGDTAMYLCATSTDKQTQYFGPGTRLLVL.

The chain employs TRBV15 and TRBJ2-7; D gene unclear. The CDR3 sequence is 15 residues long. V was trimmed by 0 bases and J by 2 bases, leaving 11 bases between them. The V gene's germline CDR1 is LNHNV and CDR2 YYDKDF (reference sequence). CDR3 DNA: TGTGCCACCAGCAGAGATATTGGCCAACCCTACGAGCAGTACTTC. It encodes CATSRDIGQPYEQYF.

The chain is built from TRBV19 and TRBJ1-5, with 9 nucleotides matching TRBD1. The germline gives CDR1 LNHDA, CDR2 SQIVND (reference sequence). V shed 5 bases, J shed 7 bases, and the junction held 9 bases outside the gene matches. The CDR3 is 15 amino acids. The DNA of the CDR3 is TGTGCCAGTAGTTTCCAAGACACAGGGGGCCAGCCCCAGCATTTT. This gives the protein CASSFQDTGGQPQHF.

This clone was observed once. The chain recombines TRBV7-8 with TRBJ2-3; D not certain. The CDR3 spans 14 residues. Trimming shortened V by 1 base and J by 2 bases, and 7 bases separated the two germline ends. Germline V gives CDR1 SGHVS, CDR2 FQNEAQ. The CDR3 DNA reads as TGTGCCAGCAGCTTAGGGGCCTTCACAGATACGCAGTATTTT. It translates to CASSLGAFTDTQYF.

The rearrangement joins TRBV10-2 to TRBJ2-1, with 7 bases aligning to TRBD2. CDR3 size: 13 residues. Losses at the gene ends were 5 bases for V and 4 bases for J; bases not matched to a gene: 2. Germline V gene data show CDR1 as WSHSY and CDR2 as SAAADI. The CDR3 nucleotides are TGCGCCAGCAGTCTAGCGGAGTACAATGAGCAGTTCTTC. Residues: CASSLAEYNEQFF.

In this sample, this clone turned up once. V gene TRBV3-1 (or the pseudogene TRBV3-2) combines with J gene TRBJ2-3; D is perhaps TRBD1 (6 bases). CDR1 and CDR2 from the germline V gene are LGHDT and YNNKEL (reference sequence). With 1 base removed from V and 6 bases from J, the gap between germline ends came to 11 bases. There are 14 residues in the CDR3. In DNA form, the CDR3 reads TGTGCCAGCAGCCAAGGGGGGCGTCGGGATACGCAGTATTTT. Its translation: CASSQGGRRDTQYF.

V gene TRBV2 combines with J gene TRBJ2-2, with a tentative D call TRBD1 (6 bases). Germline CDR1 SNHLY, CDR2 FYNNEI. V was pared by 6 bases and J by 9 bases, with 8 bases between. The CDR3 loop spans 11 amino acids. The CDR3 protein is CASSRGWELFF. DNA of the CDR3: TGTGCCAGCAGCAGGGGTTGGGAGCTGTTTTTT. The whole variable domain, remainder taken from reference TRBV2 and TRBJ2-2, is EPEVTQTPSHQVTQMGQEVILRCVPISNHLYFYWYRQILGQKVEFLVSFYNNEISEKSEIFDDQFSVERPDGSNFTLKIRSTKLEDSAMYFCASSRGWELFFGEGSRLTVL.

This chain links TRBV28 with TRBJ1-5; D gene uncertain. Trimming removed 1 base at V and 0 bases at J, with 10 bases between. This CDR3 has 16 amino acids. Per the germline V gene, CDR1 is MDHEN and CDR2 is SYDVKM. CDR3: CASSLSGSYSNQPQHF. DNA of the CDR3: TGTGCCAGCAGTTTATCGGGGTCATATAGCAATCAGCCCCAGCATTTT.

The rearrangement uses TRBV28 and TRBJ1-5, with D possibly being TRBD1 (5 bases). The CDR3 extends over 16 amino acids. CDR1 and CDR2 (germline): MDHEN, SYDVKM. V was trimmed by 2 bases and J by 1 base, leaving 12 bases between them. CDR3 sequence: CASSLVVGASNQPQHF. The CDR3 DNA is TGTGCCAGCAGTTTAGTTGTAGGGGCGAGCAATCAGCCCCAGCATTTT.

The chain couples TRBV7-2 to TRBJ2-1; D gene unclear. The V and J ends lost 2 bases and 7 bases respectively, with 9 bases between them. The CDR3 sequence is 13 residues long. CDR1 is SGHTA, CDR2 FQGNSA, per germline. CDR3 nucleotides: TGTGCCAGCAGCTTAACTTCCTCGAATGAGCAGTTCTTC. As protein: CASSLTSSNEQFF.

V usage is TRBV19 and J usage is TRBJ1-2; 9 nucleotides match TRBD1. The trim removed 3 bases at V and 6 bases at J, leaving 2 bases unmatched. CDR1 and CDR2 from the germline V gene are LNHDA and SQIVND (reference sequence). This CDR3 is 13 amino acids long. The CDR3 DNA follows: TGTGCCAGTAGTATGCGGGACAGGGATGGCTACACCTTC. This codes for CASSMRDRDGYTF.

This clone was seen a few times. The V gene is TRBV2, the J gene TRBJ2-7; tentatively, D is TRBD2 (5 bases). The V end was cut by 7 bases, the J end by 6 bases, with 16 bases between. The CDR3 totals 13 residues. Germline V lookup: CDR1 SNHLY, CDR2 FYNNEI. The CDR3 DNA is TGTGCCAGCACCGAAGGGCTCGGAGGCGAGCAGTACTTC. This translates into CASTEGLGGEQYF.

The V gene is TRBV27, the J gene TRBJ2-3; tentatively, D is TRBD1 (6 bases). With 3 bases removed from V and 4 bases from J, the gap between germline ends came to 14 bases. This CDR3 is 15 amino acids long. CDR1 is MNHEY, CDR2 SMNVEV, per germline (reference sequence). The CDR3 spells CASSFVQGWADTQYF. The CDR3 DNA reads as TGTGCCAGCAGTTTCGTACAGGGATGGGCAGATACGCAGTATTTT.

The gene calls are TRBV12-3 or TRBV12-4 and TRBJ1-2; a possible D gene is TRBD1 (5 bases). The CDR3 spans 12 residues. The V end was cut by 5 bases, the J end by 7 bases, with 11 bases between. This CDR3 reads CASSGGTFGYTF. CDR3 bases: TGTGCCAGCAGTGGGGGGACGTTTGGCTACACCTTC.

The CDR3 nucleotides read TGTGCCAGCAGCTTGGTCCGGACAGGGGACGCCGAGCAGTACTTC. This encodes CASSLVRTGDAEQYF. V gene TRBV5-4 combines with J gene TRBJ2-7, with 9 bases lining up with TRBD1. The trim removed 0 bases at V and 6 bases at J, leaving 7 bases unmatched. The CDR3 is made up of 15 amino acids. Germline CDR1 is SGHNT and CDR2 is YYREEE (reference sequence).

The rearrangement joins TRBV12-3 or TRBV12-4 to TRBJ1-2, with D tentatively TRBD1 (6 bases). The CDR3 is 11 residues long. The germline V and J ends were trimmed by 6 bases and 6 bases, with 8 bases remaining between them. CDR3 DNA: TGTGCCAGCAGGCAGGGGCATGGCTACACCTTC. This encodes CASRQGHGYTF.

The rearrangement links TRBV19 to TRBJ2-2; 14 bases map to TRBD2. The germline gives CDR1 LNHDA, CDR2 SQIVND (reference sequence). The length of the CDR3 is 16 residues. V lost 4 bases and J lost 5; bases outside the gene matches: 3. The CDR3 region is CASSRGLAGETGELFF. The CDR3 nucleotides are TGTGCCAGTAGTAGGGGACTAGCGGGAGAAACCGGGGAGCTGTTTTTT.

The J gene is TRBJ2-1, the V gene TRBV3-1 (or the pseudogene TRBV3-2), with 9 bases fitting TRBD1. This CDR3 region has 18 residues. Losses at the gene ends were 5 bases for V and 2 bases for J; bases not matched to a gene: 13. The germline gives CDR1 LGHDT, CDR2 YNNKEL (reference sequence). The CDR3 coding sequence is TGTGCCAGCAGCGGGCGGGGGACAGGGAGAGGACCCTACAATGAGCAGTTCTTC. Its translation is CASSGRGTGRGPYNEQFF.

The rearrangement links TRBV5-1 to TRBJ2-1, with 9 bases lining up with TRBD2. Germline-derived CDR1 and CDR2 are SGHRS and YFSETQ. V gave up 2 bases and J gave up 8 bases; unmatched junction bases: 14. This CDR3 region has 17 residues. CDR3 bases: TGCGCCAGCAGCTTAGAGTTCCAGGGACTAGCAGGCCATGAGCAGTTCTTC. It specifies CASSLEFQGLAGHEQFF.

In DNA form, the CDR3 reads TGTGCCAGCAGCCTGTGGGGCGGAAGCCAAGAGACCCAGTACTTC. Its translation: CASSLWGGSQETQYF. The chain uses TRBV7-9 and TRBJ2-5, with a weak D call TRBD1 (5 bases). Germline lookup yields CDR1 SEHNR and CDR2 FQNEAQ (reference sequence). The CDR3 spans 15 residues. Trimming pared 5 bases from V and 1 base from J, leaving 14 bases between.

The chain carries TRBV24-1 and TRBJ2-7; 8 bases agree with TRBD1. Germline lookup yields CDR1 KGHDR and CDR2 SFDVKD. Unmatched junction bases numbered 4, after V lost 1 base and J lost 3 bases. CDR3 size: 15 residues. The CDR3 loop is CATSDLGTGGYEQYF. The DNA for the CDR3 is TGTGCCACCAGTGATTTAGGGACAGGAGGCTACGAGCAGTACTTC.

About this clone: Sequence at one end of the junction differs from germline and may be a read error. V gene TRBV5-6 combines with J gene TRBJ2-3, with TRBD1 matching 8 bases. The germline CDR1 and CDR2 sequences are SGHDT and YYEEEE. This CDR3 region has 14 residues. The CDR3 DNA follows: TGTGCCAGCAGGTTGGACAGGGGCACAGATACGCAGTATTTT. Its protein is CASRLDRGTDTQYF. The whole variable domain, filled in from reference TRBV5-6 and TRBJ2-3, reads DAGVTQSPTHLIKTRGQQVTLRCSPKSGHDTVSWYQQALGQGPQFIFQYYEEEERQRGNFPDRFSGHQFPNYSSELNVNALLLGDSALYLCASRLDRGTDTQYFGPGTRLTVL.

The genes are TRBV3-1 (or the pseudogene TRBV3-2) and TRBJ1-6; possible D gene TRBD1, 6 bases. The CDR3 is made up of 16 amino acids. Trimming cost V 3 bases and J 8 bases, with 17 bases left between them. The germline V gene encodes CDR1 LGHDT and CDR2 YNNKEL (reference sequence). Here the CDR3 reads CASSHGTTGVHSPLHF. Here the CDR3 DNA reads TGTGCCAGCAGCCACGGGACAACGGGCGTCCATTCACCCCTCCACTTT.

The chain has TRBV28 and TRBJ2-2, with TRBD1 matching over 7 bases. V lost 3 bases to trimming and J lost 3 bases; unmatched junction nucleotides: 1. The CDR3 has 14 amino acids. CDR1 is MDHEN and CDR2 is SYDVKM in the germline V gene. The CDR3 region has the DNA TGTGCCAGCAGTTTCGACAGGGACACCGGGGAGCTGTTTTTT. This gives the protein CASSFDRDTGELFF.

The chain carries TRBV5-1 and TRBJ2-1; D unclear. The CDR3 is 13 residues long. CDR1 and CDR2 from the germline V gene are SGHRS and YFSETQ. Trimming shortened V by 0 bases and J by 5 bases, and 6 bases separated the two germline ends. The CDR3 DNA reads as TGCGCCAGCAGCTTGGGTGGAGACAATGAGCAGTTCTTC. It yields the protein CASSLGGDNEQFF.